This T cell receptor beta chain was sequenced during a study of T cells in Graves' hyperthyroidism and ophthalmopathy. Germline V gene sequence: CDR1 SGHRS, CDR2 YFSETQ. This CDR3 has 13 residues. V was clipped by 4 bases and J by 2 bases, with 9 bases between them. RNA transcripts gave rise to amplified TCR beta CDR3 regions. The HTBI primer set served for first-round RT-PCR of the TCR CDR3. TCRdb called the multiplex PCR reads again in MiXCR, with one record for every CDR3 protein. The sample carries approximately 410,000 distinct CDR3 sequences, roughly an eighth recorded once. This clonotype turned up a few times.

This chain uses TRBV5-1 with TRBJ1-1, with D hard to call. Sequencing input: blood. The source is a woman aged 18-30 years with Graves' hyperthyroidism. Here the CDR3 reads CASSNLVNTEAFF. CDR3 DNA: TGCGCCAGCAGCAACCTCGTCAACACTGAAGCTTTCTTT.